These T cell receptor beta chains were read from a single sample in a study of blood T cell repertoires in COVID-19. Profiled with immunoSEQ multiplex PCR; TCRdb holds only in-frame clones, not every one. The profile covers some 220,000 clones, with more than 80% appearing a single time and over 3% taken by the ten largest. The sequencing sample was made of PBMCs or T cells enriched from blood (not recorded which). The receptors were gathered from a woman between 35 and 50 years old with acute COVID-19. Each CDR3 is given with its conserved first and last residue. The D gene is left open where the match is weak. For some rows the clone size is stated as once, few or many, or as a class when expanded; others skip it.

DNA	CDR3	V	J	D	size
TGTGCCAGCAGCTTGGGAGTCTCTGAAGCTTTCTTT	CASSLGVSEAFF	TRBV5-6	TRBJ1-1	.	.
TGTGCCAGCAGCTCTAGCGGGGGGGGCTCAGATACGCAGTATTTT	CASSSSGGGSDTQYF	TRBV7-8	TRBJ2-3	TRBD2	.
TGTGCCAGCAGAGTTAGACAGACCGCTAACTATGGCTACACCTTC	CASRVRQTANYGYTF	TRBV28	TRBJ1-2	.	once
TGTGCCAGCAGTTCCCCGGGACAGGGGAGCTATGGCTACACCTTC	CASSSPGQGSYGYTF	TRBV27	TRBJ1-2	TRBD1	.
TGTGCCAGCAGATACCGTGGGGGGGCTGAGATGTACGAGCAGTACTTC	CASRYRGGAEMYEQYF	TRBV2	TRBJ2-7	.	once
TGTGCCAGCAGCGACGTACTGGCAGGGCCTAGCACAGATACGCAGTATTTT	CASSDVLAGPSTDTQYF	TRBV5-6	TRBJ2-3	.	.
TGCGCCAGCAGCCAATCGGGTACCCATGGCTACACCTTC	CASSQSGTHGYTF	TRBV4-3	TRBJ1-2	.	.
TGTGCCAGCAGCTTCCGACAGGGACCGAACACTGAAGCTTTCTTT	CASSFRQGPNTEAFF	TRBV7-9	TRBJ1-1	TRBD1	.
TGCGCCAGCAGCCCCGGAAGGGGGCTGTATGGCTACACCTTC	CASSPGRGLYGYTF	TRBV4-3	TRBJ1-2	TRBD1	.
TGCGCCAGCAGCCAGTCGGACAGCTATATCTACGAGCAGTACTTC	CASSQSDSYIYEQYF	TRBV4-3	TRBJ2-7	.	.
TGTGCCAGCTCACCGTCGCAGACAGGGGAAGGCTACACCTTC	CASSPSQTGEGYTF	TRBV18	TRBJ1-2	TRBD1	.
TGTGCCAGCAGCTTACAGGGGCAAACAACTAATGAAAAACTGTTTTTT	CASSLQGQTTNEKLFF	TRBV7-2	TRBJ1-4	.	.
TGTGCCAGTAGTATAAACCAGGCAGGTGGCTACACCTTC	CASSINQAGGYTF	TRBV19	TRBJ1-2	.	once
TGCAGCGTTGAAGGGTCGGGAATTCCCTACAATGAGCAGTTCTTC	CSVEGSGIPYNEQFF	TRBV29-1	TRBJ2-1	.	.
TGTGCCAGCAGTTGGAGTGGCAATCAGCCCCAGCATTTT	CASSWSGNQPQHF	TRBV27	TRBJ1-5	.	.
TGCAGCGTTGGACAGGGGAGTGAAGCTTTCTTT	CSVGQGSEAFF	TRBV29-1	TRBJ1-1	TRBD1	.
TGTGCCAGCAGTTACCCCGGGCCAGTGAGGGATGGCTACACCTTC	CASSYPGPVRDGYTF	TRBV6-2/TRBV6-3	TRBJ1-2	.	.
TGTGCCAGTAGGGGACAGACAATGGCTGAAGCTTTCTTT	CASRGQTMAEAFF	TRBV19	TRBJ1-1	TRBD1	.
TGTGCCAGCAGCTTAGCCAGGGGTATTTCCATGAACACTGAAGCTTTCTTT	CASSLARGISMNTEAFF	TRBV7-9	TRBJ1-1	.	once
TGTGCCAGCAGCTTAGAGGCAGGGTTCTACACTGAAGCTTTCTTT	CASSLEAGFYTEAFF	TRBV7-9	TRBJ1-1	.	.
TGTGCCAGCAGCTTACCGGGACAGTTTAACTATGGCTACACCTTC	CASSLPGQFNYGYTF	TRBV5-6	TRBJ1-2	TRBD1	.
TGTGCCAGCAGCCAAGGCTCTGGGACAGGGCTAGAGGTCCTGACTTTC	CASSQGSGTGLEVLTF	TRBV14	TRBJ2-6	TRBD1	.
TGTGCCAGCAGCCCCGGGACAGGGAGCGAGCAGTACTTC	CASSPGTGSEQYF	TRBV6-5	TRBJ2-7	TRBD1	.
TGTGCCAGCAGCTCCAGGGTAGCTGAAGCTTTCTTT	CASSSRVAEAFF	TRBV2	TRBJ1-1	.	.
TGTGCCAGCAGTTCCTCGGAGAGCAATCAGCCCCAGCATTTT	CASSSSESNQPQHF	TRBV6-5	TRBJ1-5	.	.
TGTGCCAGCAGCCGACAACGAAGCGAGCAGTACTTC	CASSRQRSEQYF	TRBV14	TRBJ2-7	.	few
TGTGCCACCAGTGATTCGGGGGATAGCAATCAGCCCCAGCATTTT	CATSDSGDSNQPQHF	TRBV24-1	TRBJ1-5	.	.
TGCAGCGTTGTAGTTGGGGCGAACACTGAAGCTTTCTTT	CSVVVGANTEAFF	TRBV29-1	TRBJ1-1	.	.
TGTGCCAGCAGCCAAGTTTTAGGAGGTGAAGCTTTCTTT	CASSQVLGGEAFF	TRBV14	TRBJ1-1	.	.
TGTGCCAGCAGCCTACGACAGGGCGATCAGCCCCAGCATTTT	CASSLRQGDQPQHF	TRBV27	TRBJ1-5	TRBD1	.
TGTGCCTCCCAACGTGGGGGGAGGCAAGAGACCCAGTACTTC	CASQRGGRQETQYF	TRBV6-5	TRBJ2-5	.	.
TGCAGCGGAGGTCCGGCAGGGGGCACTGAAGCTTTCTTT	CSGGPAGGTEAFF	TRBV29-1	TRBJ1-1	TRBD1	.
TGTGCCACCAGTGATCCTCTAGCGGGGACCTTGAATGAGCAGTTCTTC	CATSDPLAGTLNEQFF	TRBV24-1	TRBJ2-1	TRBD2	.
TGTGCCAGCAGCCAAGACGGGCAGGGGTTTCAGCCCCAGCATTTT	CASSQDGQGFQPQHF	TRBV9	TRBJ1-5	.	.
TGCGCCAGCATCAGGAACACTGAAGCTTTCTTT	CASIRNTEAFF	TRBV4-1	TRBJ1-1	.	.
TGTGCCAGCAGCTCGGTCACACAGGGGTTGAACACTGAAGCTTTCTTT	CASSSVTQGLNTEAFF	TRBV7-2	TRBJ1-1	TRBD1	.
TGTGCCAGCAGTCTGCTTTTCAGGGGGAAGAACACTGAAGCTTTCTTT	CASSLLFRGKNTEAFF	TRBV28	TRBJ1-1	TRBD1	once
TGTGCCAGCAGCCCAGCGGGGGGCCCGCCAGATACGCAGTATTTT	CASSPAGGPPDTQYF	TRBV7-9	TRBJ2-3	TRBD2	.